The 10 T cell receptor beta chains below all came from one sample that was sequenced in a study of vaccination effects on CD4 cells after COVID-19 (dated by TCRdb to the early 2020s). Libraries came from the immunoSEQ multiplex PCR assay. The immuneACCESS repertoire file appears here via TCRdb, limited to in-frame rearrangements. These files lack a portion of the clones; in checked studies, under half of the deficit traces to unresolved V genes, and the cause of the others is not known. The sample table records about 14,000 clones; roughly 78% of these occur just once. The top ten hold under 35% of the sample. The antigens for these receptors are not known. To identify antigen-specific CD4+ T cell clonotypes by their expansion, the ViraFEST assay first stimulated PBMC with viral peptide pools and then applied TCR sequencing. After 10 days of culture, CD4+ T cells were isolated with the EasySep CD4+ T cell isolation kit. PCR-confirmed SARS-CoV-2 infection had occurred in convalescent patients between March and December 2020, before the Alpha, Beta and Delta variants emerged in the United States. Each participant received two doses of an mRNA SARS-CoV-2 vaccine, either BNT162b2 or mRNA-1273.

Here the sequenced sample was CD4+ T cells from PBMCs cultured with HCoV-NL63 spike peptides, taken after COVID-19 vaccination. Reading the label with the study, this specimen's cell subset or site is: HCoV-NL63 spike overlapping peptide pool stimulation. The receptors shown here come from a human donor who had a prior SARS-CoV-2 infection.

The V call is TRBV7-9, the J call TRBJ1-1; D remains unclear. The germline V gene has CDR1 SEHNR and CDR2 FQNEAQ (reference sequence). V dropped 1 base and J dropped 10 bases, with 10 bases sitting between them. The CDR3 is 12 amino acids. CDR3 loop: CASSLGSRAAFF. CDR3 nucleotides: TGTGCCAGCAGCTTAGGGTCGAGGGCAGCTTTCTTT.

This clone has only one observation. V usage is TRBV10-3 and J usage is TRBJ1-1; no reliable D call. The V end was cut by 4 bases, the J end by 4 bases, with 13 bases between. This CDR3 is built from 14 residues. Germline V gene sequence: CDR1 ENHRY, CDR2 SYGVKD. Written as DNA, the CDR3 is TGTGCCATCAGTGCCTACCAATTACGCACTGAAGCTTTCTTT. It translates to CAISAYQLRTEAFF.

The chain recombines TRBV23-1 with TRBJ1-1; TRBD1 is a possible D gene (5 bases). TRBV23-1 is recorded as an ORF, its role being uncertain. The CDR3 consists of 17 residues. Trimming stripped 3 bases from V and 5 bases from J, with 22 bases between. CDR3 DNA: TGCGCCAGCAGTCATTGTAGACAGCTCAGGGCGGGGACTGAAGCTTTCTTT. It codes for CASSHCRQLRAGTEAFF.

This chain joins TRBV5-1 and TRBJ2-1; 10 nucleotides line up with TRBD2. The CDR3 contains 16 residues. With 4 bases clipped from V and 4 bases from J, the junction kept 8 bases outside the gene matches. Germline V gene lookup returns CDR1 SGHRS and CDR2 YFSETQ. CDR3 loop: CASSLTGTSEYNEQFF. Here the CDR3 DNA reads TGCGCCAGCAGCCTAACCGGGACTAGCGAATACAATGAGCAGTTCTTC.

This chain uses TRBV10-2 with TRBJ2-5, with D possibly being TRBD1 (6 bases). The CDR3 length is 14 residues. The germline CDR1 and CDR2 sequences are WSHSY and SAAADI. Deletions cut 6 bases from V and 5 bases from J, with 16 bases between. CDR3 protein: CASRTNRAGETQYF. The CDR3 region has the DNA TGCGCCAGCAGGACGAACAGGGCCGGGGAGACCCAGTACTTC.

V gene TRBV11-2 combines with J gene TRBJ1-3; D is possibly TRBD1 (5 bases). V was clipped by 9 bases and J by 2 bases, with 11 bases between them. Germline CDR1 reads SGHAT; CDR2 reads FQNNGV. The CDR3 sequence is 13 residues long. Written as DNA, the CDR3 is TGTGCCAGTCGCAGGGATCCTGGAAACACCATATATTTT. The encoded protein is CASRRDPGNTIYF.

This clone was counted only a few times. V is TRBV5-1 and J is TRBJ2-1; TRBD1 agrees at 7 bases. Germline trimming cut 4 bases from V and 12 bases from J; bases unmatched to any gene: 13. Per germline, CDR1 SGHRS and CDR2 YFSETQ. This CDR3 comprises 14 residues. Written as DNA, the CDR3 is TGCGCCAGCAGCCGAGAGGGGGCGGGCACTAGGCAGTTCTTC. It specifies CASSREGAGTRQFF.

CDR3 sequence: CASSLARTPLGNTEAFF. In DNA form, the CDR3 reads TGCGCCAGCAGCTTGGCTAGGACACCCCTAGGAAACACTGAAGCTTTCTTT. This chain uses TRBV5-1 with TRBJ1-1, with D tentatively TRBD1 (5 bases). This CDR3 contains 17 residues. In germline, CDR1 is SGHRS, CDR2 YFSETQ. V lost 0 bases, J lost 2 bases, and 17 bases lay in between. Full variable domain (rest looked up from reference TRBV5-1 and TRBJ1-1): KAGVTQTPRYLIKTRGQQVTLSCSPISGHRSVSWYQQTPGQGLQFLFEYFSETQRNKGNFPGRFSGRQFSNSRSEMNVSTLELGDSALYLCASSLARTPLGNTEAFFGQGTRLTVV.

The genes are TRBV16 and TRBJ2-7; 8 bases are a match to TRBD1. Looked up from germline, CDR1 is KGHSY and CDR2 is FQNENV. V lost 1 base to trimming and J lost 2 bases; unmatched junction nucleotides: 7. This CDR3 has 16 amino acids. In nucleotides, the CDR3 is TGTGCCAGCAGCCAATACCGACAGGGGCAGACCTACGAGCAGTACTTC. This gives the protein CASSQYRQGQTYEQYF.

The gene calls are TRBV2 and TRBJ2-1; TRBD2 is a possible D gene (6 bases). Germline values: CDR1 SNHLY, CDR2 FYNNEI. The CDR3 extends over 14 amino acids. V lost 4 bases and J 3 bases, leaving 10 bases between the germline ends. The CDR3 DNA reads TGTGCCAGCAGTGTAATGACTAGCTACAATGAGCAGTTCTTC. Protein product: CASSVMTSYNEQFF. Filled out from reference TRBV2 and TRBJ2-1, the complete variable domain reads EPEVTQTPSHQVTQMGQEVILRCVPISNHLYFYWYRQILGQKVEFLVSFYNNEISEKSEIFDDQFSVERPDGSNFTLKIRSTKLEDSAMYFCASSVMTSYNEQFFGPGTRLTVL.